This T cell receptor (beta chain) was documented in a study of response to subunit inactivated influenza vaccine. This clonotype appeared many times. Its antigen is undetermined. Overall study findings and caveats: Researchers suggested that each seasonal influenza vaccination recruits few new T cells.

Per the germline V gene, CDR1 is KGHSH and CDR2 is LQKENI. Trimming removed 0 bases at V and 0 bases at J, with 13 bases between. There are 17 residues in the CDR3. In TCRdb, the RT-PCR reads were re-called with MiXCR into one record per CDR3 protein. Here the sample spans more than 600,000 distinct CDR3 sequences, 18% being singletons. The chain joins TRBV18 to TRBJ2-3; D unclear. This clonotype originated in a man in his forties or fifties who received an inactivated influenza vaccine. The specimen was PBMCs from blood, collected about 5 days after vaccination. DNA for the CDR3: TGTGCCAGCTCACCACCGGTTTTTGCACCGAGCACAGATACGCAGTATTTT. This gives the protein CASSPPVFAPSTDTQYF.